This T cell receptor beta chain was identified in a study of PD-L1 blockade in urothelial cancer. Libraries were prepared by immunoSEQ multiplex PCR; TCRdb keeps only in-frame clonotypes and omits some of them. The repertoire holds some 97,000 clones, with roughly nine tenths as singletons. Unmatched junction bases numbered 4, after V lost 0 bases and J lost 3 bases. The CDR3 loop spans 16 amino acids. Per germline, CDR1 MGHRA and CDR2 YSYEKL. Diagnoses among patients were locally advanced or metastatic urothelial carcinoma. The chain links TRBV4-1 to TRBJ1-4; 7 bases are shared with TRBD1. The sample here was PBMCs, taken around atezolizumab (anti-PD-L1) treatment. The source of this sequence is a woman of 80 years or more with urothelial cancer. CDR3 bases: TGCGCCAGCAGCCAAGATTATGGGACAGCTAATGAAAAACTGTTTTTT. Amino acids: CASSQDYGTANEKLFF.